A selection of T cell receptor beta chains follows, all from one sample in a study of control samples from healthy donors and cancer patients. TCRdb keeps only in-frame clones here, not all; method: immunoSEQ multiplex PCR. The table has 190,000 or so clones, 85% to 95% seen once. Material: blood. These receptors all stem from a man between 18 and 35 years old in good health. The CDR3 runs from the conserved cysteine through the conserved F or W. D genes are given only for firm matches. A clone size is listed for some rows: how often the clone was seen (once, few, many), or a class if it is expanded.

TGCGCCAGCAGCCCCGGGACAGGGGGGTCCGGAGGGGCTTTCTTT	CASSPGTGGSGGAFF	-	TRBD1	TRBJ1-1	TRBV4-1
TGTGCCAGCAGCCCCGGCGGGGCCGGGGAGCTGTTTTTT	CASSPGGAGELFF	-	-	TRBJ2-2	TRBV5-5
TGTGCCACCAGTGATCGACAGGGGCCCTACGAGCAGTACTTC	CATSDRQGPYEQYF	-	TRBD1	TRBJ2-7	TRBV24-1
TGTGCCACCAGCGTCGACCTTTCCAAAAACATTCAGTACTTC	CATSVDLSKNIQYF	-	-	TRBJ2-4	TRBV15
TGTGCCAGCAGCTTAACCTTGTACCCCGGGGAGCTGTTTTTT	CASSLTLYPGELFF	-	-	TRBJ2-2	TRBV9
TGTGCCACCCGACAGGGGCTATCAGATACGCAGTATTTT	CATRQGLSDTQYF	-	TRBD1	TRBJ2-3	TRBV24-1
TGTGCCACCGCCCGCCTAGGGACGGGGAAACAAGAGACCCAGTACTTC	CATARLGTGKQETQYF	-	-	TRBJ2-5	TRBV27
TGTGCCAGCAGCAACGAGGTTCACTATGGCTACACCTTC	CASSNEVHYGYTF	-	-	TRBJ1-2	TRBV21-1
TGTGCCAGCAGACCCGGGCCCTTGAATGGCTACACCTTC	CASRPGPLNGYTF	few	-	TRBJ1-2	TRBV6-5
TGTGCCAGCAGCTTAAGGAGAAGCTCCTACGAGCAGTACTTC	CASSLRRSSYEQYF	-	-	TRBJ2-7	TRBV13
TGCGCCAGCAGCCAAGTTGGGGGCGGCTACACCTTC	CASSQVGGGYTF	-	-	TRBJ1-2	TRBV4-1
TGTGCCAGCAGCTTGGAGGGTTCTACCTACAATGAGCAGTTCTTC	CASSLEGSTYNEQFF	-	-	TRBJ2-1	TRBV11-3
TGCGCCAGCAGCAGAGCCGGGACTACGAACAATGAGCAGTTCTTC	CASSRAGTTNNEQFF	once	TRBD2	TRBJ2-1	TRBV5-1
TGCGCCAGCAGCCAAGTCTCCGGGGTGTCGTACTACGAGCAGTACTTC	CASSQVSGVSYYEQYF	-	-	TRBJ2-7	TRBV4-1
TGTGCCACCAGTGACCCTGGACAGCCCCGGGGGGAGCTGTTTTTT	CATSDPGQPRGELFF	-	-	TRBJ2-2	TRBV24-1
TGTGCCACCAGTGAGGGTATGCGGGGGGCTGCCTACAATGAGCAGTTCTTC	CATSEGMRGAAYNEQFF	-	TRBD2	TRBJ2-1	TRBV24-1
TGTGCCAGCAGCTTATGGGCAGGGACTAACGAAAAACTGTTTTTT	CASSLWAGTNEKLFF	-	-	TRBJ1-4	TRBV7-9
TGTGCCAGCAATATACAGGGACGCTATGGCTACACCTTC	CASNIQGRYGYTF	once	-	TRBJ1-2	TRBV28
TGTGCCAGCAGTGACCCCGCGGGGGGGCTCTCAGATACGCAGTATTTT	CASSDPAGGLSDTQYF	once	TRBD2	TRBJ2-3	TRBV28
TGTGCCAGCTCTCACAAAGAAGAAGAGCAGTACTTC	CASSHKEEEQYF	-	-	TRBJ2-7	TRBV2
TGTGCCACCATGTTTGGCAGGGAGGGTGAGACCCAGTACTTC	CATMFGREGETQYF	-	TRBD2	TRBJ2-5	TRBV24-1
TGTGCCTGGAATACTTATTACGGTGGCTACACCTTC	CAWNTYYGGYTF	-	-	TRBJ1-2	TRBV30
TGTGCCAGCAGTTTGTCGGACACTGAAGCTTTCTTT	CASSLSDTEAFF	-	-	TRBJ1-1	TRBV28
TGCGCCAGCAGCCCTTATGCCCGGGCTGGAAACACCATATATTTT	CASSPYARAGNTIYF	-	-	TRBJ1-3	TRBV4-1
TGTGCCAGCAGCACCTCCGGGACTAGAGGGTACAATGAGCAGTTCTTC	CASSTSGTRGYNEQFF	-	TRBD2	TRBJ2-1	TRBV11-3
TGTGCCAGCAGCTTGGTGCGACTAGCGGGGGACACCGGGGAGCTGTTTTTT	CASSLVRLAGDTGELFF	-	TRBD2	TRBJ2-2	TRBV5-6
TGCGCCAGCAGCCCGAACGTCGGACAACCCCAAGCCGGGGAGCTGTTTTTT	CASSPNVGQPQAGELFF	-	-	TRBJ2-2	TRBV5-1
TGTGCCAGCAGCTTACCGACAGGAAGCACAGATACGCAGTATTTT	CASSLPTGSTDTQYF	-	-	TRBJ2-3	TRBV5-5
TGTGCCAGCAGTGGATACGACGGGGGAAATACGCAGTATTTT	CASSGYDGGNTQYF	-	-	TRBJ2-3	TRBV27
TGTGCCAGCAGTGAAGGGAGGGGGACAGGGGGCATTGAGCAGTTCTTC	CASSEGRGTGGIEQFF	-	TRBD1	TRBJ2-1	TRBV6-1
TGTGCCAGCAGTGAACAGGGATACTATGGCTACACCTTC	CASSEQGYYGYTF	-	-	TRBJ1-2	TRBV2
TGTGCCACCCTACCAGGGATTCCCTACGAGCAGTACTTC	CATLPGIPYEQYF	few	-	TRBJ2-7	TRBV15
TGTGCCAGCAGACCCCAAGGAGGTGAAAAACTGTTTTTT	CASRPQGGEKLFF	-	-	TRBJ1-4	TRBV12-3/TRBV12-4
TGTGCCATCACCTTAACGGGCGATGGCTACACCTTC	CAITLTGDGYTF	-	-	TRBJ1-2	TRBV10-3
TGTGCCTGGAGCGCTACGAGGGATCAGCCCCAGCATTTT	CAWSATRDQPQHF	-	-	TRBJ1-5	TRBV30
TGTGCCAGCAGACCACCCACCAAGGGAGAGCAGTACTTC	CASRPPTKGEQYF	-	-	TRBJ2-7	TRBV27
TGTGCCAGCAGCTTGGACGGGGTAAATCAGCCCCAGCATTTT	CASSLDGVNQPQHF	-	-	TRBJ1-5	TRBV5-8
TGTGCCAGCAGCAAGGTCGGGTCAGGGGATGAAAAACTGTTTTTT	CASSKVGSGDEKLFF	-	-	TRBJ1-4	TRBV2
TGCGCCAGCAGCTTGAAACTACTAGCGGAAGAGACCCAGTACTTC	CASSLKLLAEETQYF	-	TRBD2	TRBJ2-5	TRBV5-1
TGTGCCAGCAGTGGAGGGGTACCTAGCAATCAGCCCCAGCATTTT	CASSGGVPSNQPQHF	-	-	TRBJ1-5	TRBV2
TGTGCCAGCAGGGTCGGACGTAACACTGAAGCTTTCTTT	CASRVGRNTEAFF	-	-	TRBJ1-1	TRBV2
TGTGCCAGCAGTGAAATCCAGGCACCGGGAAACACCATATATTTT	CASSEIQAPGNTIYF	-	-	TRBJ1-3	TRBV6-1
TGTGCCAGCAGCACGGACCGTGCCAGCACTGAAGCTTTCTTT	CASSTDRASTEAFF	once	-	TRBJ1-1	TRBV7-2
TGTGCCAGCAGCTTGCTCCAGGGGGCGCGTTACGAGCAGTACTTC	CASSLLQGARYEQYF	-	TRBD1	TRBJ2-7	TRBV5-4
TGTGCCAGCAGTTTCATTTCAGTCCTCAATCAGCCCCAGCATTTT	CASSFISVLNQPQHF	-	-	TRBJ1-5	TRBV6-2/TRBV6-3
TGTGCCAGCAGCTCGGTCCCGGGACAGGGCAAAGACTCTGGAAACACCATATATTTT	CASSSVPGQGKDSGNTIYF	-	TRBD1	TRBJ1-3	TRBV7-9
TGTGCCAGCAGCCAAGTCGTCGGCGGGGGGGCTAATGCCAAAAACATTCAGTACTTC	CASSQVVGGGANAKNIQYF	-	TRBD2	TRBJ2-4	TRBV3-1/TRBV3-2
TGTGCCAGCGGGGCCCAGAACACTGAAGCTTTCTTT	CASGAQNTEAFF	-	-	TRBJ1-1	TRBV18
TGTGCCAGCAGCAACGGTGGCACTTCGAGGAAAGCTTTCTTT	CASSNGGTSRKAFF	-	-	TRBJ1-1	TRBV21-1
TGTGCCAGCAGTTTCCTAGCGGCGAACACCGGGGAGCTGTTTTTT	CASSFLAANTGELFF	-	TRBD2	TRBJ2-2	TRBV6-2/TRBV6-3
TGTGCCAGCAGTGAAGTCGGGGACGAGCAGTACTTC	CASSEVGDEQYF	-	-	TRBJ2-7	TRBV2
TGTGCCAGCTCACCACGGAGGCTAGCGGGGGTGGATGAGCAGTTCTTC	CASSPRRLAGVDEQFF	-	TRBD2	TRBJ2-1	TRBV18
TGCGCCAGCAGCCCAAGGTCCCGAAGCTCCTACAATGAGCAGTTCTTC	CASSPRSRSSYNEQFF	once	-	TRBJ2-1	TRBV4-1